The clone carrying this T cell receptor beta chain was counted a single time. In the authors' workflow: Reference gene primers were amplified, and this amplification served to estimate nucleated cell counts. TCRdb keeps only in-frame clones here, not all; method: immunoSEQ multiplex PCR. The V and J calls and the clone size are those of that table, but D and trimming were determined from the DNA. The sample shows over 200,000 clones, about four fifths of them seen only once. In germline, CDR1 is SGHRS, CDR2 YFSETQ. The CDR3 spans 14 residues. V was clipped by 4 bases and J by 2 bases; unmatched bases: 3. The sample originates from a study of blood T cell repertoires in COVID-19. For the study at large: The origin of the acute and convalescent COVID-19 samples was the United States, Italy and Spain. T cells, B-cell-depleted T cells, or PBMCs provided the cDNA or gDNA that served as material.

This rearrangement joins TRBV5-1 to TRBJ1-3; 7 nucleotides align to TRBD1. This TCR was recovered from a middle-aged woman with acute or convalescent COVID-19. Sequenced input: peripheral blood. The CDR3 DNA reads TGCGCCAGCAGCCCCGGACAGGCTGGAAACACCATATATTTT. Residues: CASSPGQAGNTIYF.